Included here is one TCR beta chain sequence, with context. In the study's own analysis: Reference gene primers were amplified, and this amplification served to estimate nucleated cell counts. The method was immunoSEQ multiplex PCR; TCRdb's version includes in-frame clones alone and lacks a portion of them. That table furnishes V, J and clone size, whereas the DNA furnished D and trimming. The sample lists under 250,000 clones; around three quarters were seen once. V lost 6 bases and J lost 1, with 10 bases in between. The CDR3 spans 14 residues. Germline CDR1 and CDR2: MNHEY and SVGAGI. The data derive from a study of blood T cell repertoires in COVID-19. About the research overall: There were acute and convalescent COVID-19 samples, and they came from the United States, Italy and Spain. T cells, B-cell-depleted T cells, or PBMCs provided the cDNA or gDNA that served as material.

This clonotype was obtained from a woman in her seventies with acute or convalescent COVID-19. Material for sequencing was peripheral blood. This chain links TRBV6-5 with TRBJ2-4, with D unresolved. CDR3 in amino acids: CASRPLVAKNIQYF. The CDR3 region has the DNA TGTGCCAGCAGGCCGCTAGTTGCCAAAAACATTCAGTACTTC.